This is a list of T cell receptor beta chains from one sample in a study of breast tumors, draining lymph nodes, adjacent tissues. TCRdb used MiXCR to reprocess the multiplex PCR reads, holding one entry per CDR3 protein. This table holds 200,000 to 300,000 distinct CDR3 sequences, about 30% found once. Sequencing was performed on axillary lymph node tissue. These receptors were obtained from a female donor with breast cancer. Some clones in this sample may be carry-over from other donors' samples. Each CDR3 is given with its conserved first and last residue. A D gene is named only where the DNA matches it firmly. Size values are once, few and many counts, or a class for expanded clones, and some rows have none.

clone_size: many
d_call: TRBD1
j_call: TRBJ2-3
v_call: TRBV13
cdr3_length: 16
cdr3_nt: TGTGCCAGCAGCTTTCTGGACAGGGGTAGCACAGATACGCAGTATTTT
cdr3_aa: CASSFLDRGSTDTQYF

clone_size: -
d_call: -
j_call: TRBJ1-1
v_call: TRBV19
cdr3_length: 13
cdr3_nt: TGTGCCAGTAGAGGCAGTCCCAACACTGAAGCTTTCTTT
cdr3_aa: CASRGSPNTEAFF

clone_size: few
d_call: TRBD1
j_call: TRBJ2-3
v_call: TRBV12-3/TRBV12-4
cdr3_length: 17
cdr3_nt: TGTGCCAGCAGTCGGATCTTCCGGGACAGGGGCACAGATACGCAGTATTTT
cdr3_aa: CASSRIFRDRGTDTQYF

clone_size: many
d_call: TRBD1
j_call: TRBJ2-5
v_call: TRBV12-3/TRBV12-4
cdr3_length: 15
cdr3_nt: TGTGCCAGCAGCCTTATACAGGGGGCCCGAGAGACCCAGTACTTC
cdr3_aa: CASSLIQGARETQYF

clone_size: -
d_call: TRBD2
j_call: TRBJ2-1
v_call: TRBV3-1
cdr3_length: 16
cdr3_nt: TGTGCCAGCAGCCAAGAAGAGGTGGCGGGGGGCAATGAGCAGTTCTTC
cdr3_aa: CASSQEEVAGGNEQFF

clone_size: many
d_call: TRBD2
j_call: TRBJ2-5
v_call: TRBV12-3/TRBV12-4
cdr3_length: 14
cdr3_nt: TGTGCCAGCAAATTAGCGGGAGGGATGGAGACCCAGTACTTC
cdr3_aa: CASKLAGGMETQYF

clone_size: few
d_call: TRBD2
j_call: TRBJ2-5
v_call: TRBV7-8
cdr3_length: 17
cdr3_nt: TGTGCCAGCAGCCAAGGAACAGCGGGAGGGCCCGATGAGACCCAGTACTTC
cdr3_aa: CASSQGTAGGPDETQYF

clone_size: many
d_call: -
j_call: TRBJ2-3
v_call: TRBV5-1
cdr3_length: 14
cdr3_nt: TGTGCCAGCAGCTTGGAGCGGAGCACAGATACGCAGTATTTT
cdr3_aa: CASSLERSTDTQYF

clone_size: many
d_call: -
j_call: TRBJ1-3
v_call: TRBV24-1
cdr3_length: 20
cdr3_nt: TGTGCCACCAGTGATTCAGGCAGGGGTCCGACATTTACAGCAGGAAACACCATATATTTT
cdr3_aa: CATSDSGRGPTFTAGNTIYF

clone_size: many
d_call: -
j_call: TRBJ1-2
v_call: TRBV7-9
cdr3_length: 13
cdr3_nt: TGTGCCAGCAGCTCCGGACAGATCTATGGCTACACCTTC
cdr3_aa: CASSSGQIYGYTF

clone_size: many
d_call: -
j_call: TRBJ2-5
v_call: TRBV12-5
cdr3_length: 15
cdr3_nt: TGTGCTAGTGGTTTCGGGTTGAAGGTGGAGGAGACCCAGTACTTC
cdr3_aa: CASGFGLKVEETQYF

clone_size: few
d_call: -
j_call: TRBJ1-2
v_call: TRBV4-3
cdr3_length: 15
cdr3_nt: TGCGCCAGCAGCCAGGAGCTGGCATCCGGTTATGGCTACACCTTC
cdr3_aa: CASSQELASGYGYTF

clone_size: -
d_call: -
j_call: TRBJ1-1
v_call: TRBV6-2/TRBV6-3
cdr3_length: 11
cdr3_nt: TGTGCCAGCAGTTATGGGGTTGAAGCTTTCTTT
cdr3_aa: CASSYGVEAFF

clone_size: -
d_call: TRBD1
j_call: TRBJ2-1
v_call: TRBV25-1
cdr3_length: 15
cdr3_nt: TGTGCCAGCAGTGCTGGTCGGACAGGGGTGGTTGAGCAGTTCTTC
cdr3_aa: CASSAGRTGVVEQFF

clone_size: many
d_call: -
j_call: TRBJ2-7
v_call: TRBV6-2/TRBV6-3
cdr3_length: 14
cdr3_nt: TGTGCCAGCAGTTCGTCTGGCGGGTCGTACGAGCAGTACTTC
cdr3_aa: CASSSSGGSYEQYF

clone_size: few
d_call: -
j_call: TRBJ2-1
v_call: TRBV5-1
cdr3_length: 13
cdr3_nt: TGCGCCAGCAGCACGGACAGTTACAATGACCAGTTCTTC
cdr3_aa: CASSTDSYNDQFF

clone_size: few
d_call: TRBD2
j_call: TRBJ2-1
v_call: TRBV6-5
cdr3_length: 17
cdr3_nt: TGTGCCAGCAGTTACTCCTGGACTAGCGGGAGTAGGAATGAGCAGTTCTTC
cdr3_aa: CASSYSWTSGSRNEQFF

clone_size: -
d_call: -
j_call: TRBJ1-2
v_call: TRBV24-1
cdr3_length: 12
cdr3_nt: TGTGCCACCAGCGCAGGGATTGATGGCTACACCTTC
cdr3_aa: CATSAGIDGYTF

clone_size: -
d_call: TRBD1
j_call: TRBJ1-6
v_call: TRBV7-3
cdr3_length: 14
cdr3_nt: TGTGCCAGCAGTGCTTGGACAGGGGATTCACCCCTCCACTTT
cdr3_aa: CASSAWTGDSPLHF

clone_size: many
d_call: TRBD1
j_call: TRBJ1-2
v_call: TRBV6-6
cdr3_length: 14
cdr3_nt: TGTGCCGGCAGACAGGGTGGTTCTAACTATGGCTACACCTTC
cdr3_aa: CAGRQGGSNYGYTF

clone_size: many
d_call: TRBD1
j_call: TRBJ2-7
v_call: TRBV5-1
cdr3_length: 15
cdr3_nt: TGCGCCAGCAGCCTAACAGGGGAGATTACCTACGAGCAGTACTTC
cdr3_aa: CASSLTGEITYEQYF

clone_size: many
d_call: TRBD2
j_call: TRBJ2-2
v_call: TRBV19
cdr3_length: 17
cdr3_nt: TGTGCCAGTAGTATTCCCCGGACTAGCGGGAACACCGGGGAGCTGTTTTTT
cdr3_aa: CASSIPRTSGNTGELFF

clone_size: many
d_call: TRBD2
j_call: TRBJ2-1
v_call: TRBV7-2
cdr3_length: 16
cdr3_nt: TGTGCCAGCAGCTTCGCGACTAGCTTCCCACCAAATGAGCAGTTCTTC
cdr3_aa: CASSFATSFPPNEQFF